A selection of T cell receptor beta chains follows, all from one sample in a study of blood T cells in healthy people across ages. TCRdb re-derived calls from the 5' RACE reads in MiXCR, one entry per CDR3 protein. This sample carries 700,000 to 900,000 distinct CDR3 sequences, roughly 25% of them seen once, and the ten largest clones take about 3%. The same data also went into a second study, on T cells of mothers and their children.

Sequencing input: blood. The receptors were sampled from a boy younger than 18 in good health. Each CDR3 is given with its conserved first and last residue. A D gene is named only where the DNA matches it firmly. Clone size appears in some rows only: once, few, many, or a class for an expanded clone.

v_gene: TRBV20-1
j_gene: TRBJ1-3
abundance: .
d_gene: .
CDR3nt: TGCAGTGCAAGGCTCTCTGGAAACACCATATATTTT
CDR3aa: CSARLSGNTIYF

v_gene: TRBV2
j_gene: TRBJ1-1
abundance: few
d_gene: .
CDR3nt: TGTGCCAGCAGTGGGGAGACAGCCAGTGAAGCTTTCTTT
CDR3aa: CASSGETASEAFF

v_gene: TRBV12-3/TRBV12-4
j_gene: TRBJ1-2
abundance: .
d_gene: TRBD1
CDR3nt: TGTGCCAGCACCCTGACAGGGAATGGCGGCTACACCTTC
CDR3aa: CASTLTGNGGYTF

v_gene: TRBV12-3/TRBV12-4
j_gene: TRBJ1-4
abundance: many
d_gene: TRBD1
CDR3nt: TGCGCCAGCAGCCCGGGACAGGGGAGGGAAAAACTGTTTTTT
CDR3aa: CASSPGQGREKLFF

v_gene: TRBV19
j_gene: TRBJ2-5
abundance: few
d_gene: .
CDR3nt: TGTGCCAGTACCCCGAGGGGCTTCCAAGAGACCCAGTACTTC
CDR3aa: CASTPRGFQETQYF

v_gene: TRBV20-1
j_gene: TRBJ1-1
abundance: .
d_gene: .
CDR3nt: TGCAGTGCTAGTGACGGCGGCACTGAAGCTTTCTTT
CDR3aa: CSASDGGTEAFF

v_gene: TRBV5-1
j_gene: TRBJ1-2
abundance: few
d_gene: .
CDR3nt: TGCGCCAGCAGCACACAGGGCGGGGGCTACACCTTC
CDR3aa: CASSTQGGGYTF

v_gene: TRBV6-2/TRBV6-3
j_gene: TRBJ2-4
abundance: .
d_gene: TRBD2
CDR3nt: TGTGCCAGCAGTTGGGGGACTAGCGGGGGAGACATTCAGTACTTC
CDR3aa: CASSWGTSGGDIQYF

v_gene: TRBV12-3/TRBV12-4
j_gene: TRBJ2-7
abundance: few
d_gene: TRBD1
CDR3nt: TGTGCCAGCAGCCACCTTCCGGGACAGGGGCATGAAGACGCCTACGAGCAGTACTTC
CDR3aa: CASSHLPGQGHEDAYEQYF

v_gene: TRBV5-1
j_gene: TRBJ2-2
abundance: .
d_gene: TRBD2
CDR3nt: TGCGCCAGCAGCGTTGGGACTAGCGGATTCAACACCGGGGAGCTGTTTTTT
CDR3aa: CASSVGTSGFNTGELFF

v_gene: TRBV6-2/TRBV6-3
j_gene: TRBJ2-6
abundance: few
d_gene: TRBD1
CDR3nt: TGTGCCAGCATTCATCAGGGACAGGGCTCTGGGGCCAACGTCCTGACTTTC
CDR3aa: CASIHQGQGSGANVLTF

v_gene: TRBV28
j_gene: TRBJ2-7
abundance: few
d_gene: .
CDR3nt: TGTGCCAGCATCTCGAAGTTAGGGGCCCGGGAACGACGTGAGCAGTACTTT
CDR3aa: CASISKLGARERREQYF

v_gene: TRBV28
j_gene: TRBJ2-7
abundance: .
d_gene: .
CDR3nt: TGTGCCAGCAGTATTCCGGGACATATTAGCTCCTACGAGCAGTACTTC
CDR3aa: CASSIPGHISSYEQYF